One and the same sample provided the 8 T cell receptor beta chains below, sequenced in a study of blood T cell repertoires in COVID-19. The assay was immunoSEQ multiplex PCR, and TCRdb's table has in-frame clones only and misses some. Among a few hundred thousand clones listed, approximately 82% were seen once. The specimen sequenced was peripheral blood. These receptors were taken from a woman between 35 and 50 years old who had recovered from COVID-19.

This chain links TRBV25-1 with TRBJ2-1; TRBD2 is a possible D gene (6 bases). Trimming took off 8 bases at V and 4 bases at J, with 15 bases between the two ends. The germline CDR1 and CDR2 sequences are MGHDK and SYGVNS. This CDR3 has 14 amino acids. As DNA, the CDR3 is TGTGCCAGCCATCCTGACGGGACTTACAATGAGCAGTTCTTC. Amino acid sequence: CASHPDGTYNEQFF.

In DNA, the CDR3 is TGCGCCAGCAGTCAAGACGGGACAGGGCCCGGGGATGAGCAGTTCTTC. Its translation is CASSQDGTGPGDEQFF. This chain connects TRBV5-1 to TRBJ2-1; 9 positions match TRBD1. The CDR3 is 16 amino acids. After removal of 5 bases from V and 8 bases from J, the junction contained 14 bases not matched to a gene. Per germline, CDR1 SGHRS and CDR2 YFSETQ. The whole variable domain, remainder taken from reference TRBV5-1 and TRBJ2-1, is KAGVTQTPRYLIKTRGQQVTLSCSPISGHRSVSWYQQTPGQGLQFLFEYFSETQRNKGNFPGRFSGRQFSNSRSEMNVSTLELGDSALYLCASSQDGTGPGDEQFFGPGTRLTVL.

The chain combines TRBV5-1 with TRBJ2-3, with 7 bases aligning to TRBD2. Trimming took 3 bases from V and 4 from J; bases not matched to a gene: 5. Per the germline V gene, CDR1 is SGHRS and CDR2 is YFSETQ. The CDR3 consists of 14 residues. Here the CDR3 reads CASSSGLDPDTQYF. The CDR3 nucleotides are TGCGCCAGCAGCTCTGGACTAGATCCAGATACGCAGTATTTT. The full variable domain, rest sourced from reference TRBV5-1 and TRBJ2-3, is KAGVTQTPRYLIKTRGQQVTLSCSPISGHRSVSWYQQTPGQGLQFLFEYFSETQRNKGNFPGRFSGRQFSNSRSEMNVSTLELGDSALYLCASSSGLDPDTQYFGPGTRLTVL.

This CDR3 reads CASSLVAGDLKETQYF. The DNA for the CDR3 is TGTGCCAGCAGCTTAGTAGCAGGGGACCTTAAAGAGACCCAGTACTTC. The chain employs TRBV7-2 and TRBJ2-5, with D possibly being TRBD1 (6 bases). Germline assignment: CDR1 SGHTA and CDR2 FQGNSA. V dropped 1 base and J dropped 3 bases, with 15 bases sitting between them. CDR3 length equals 16 residues.

The CDR3 region is CASSFFDRVSEGYTF. The CDR3 nucleotides read TGCGCCAGCAGCTTTTTTGACAGGGTTAGCGAAGGCTACACCTTC. The gene calls are TRBV5-1 and TRBJ1-2; 7 bases fit TRBD1. Germline CDR1 and CDR2: SGHRS and YFSETQ. Unmatched junction bases numbered 12, after V lost 2 bases and J lost 8 bases. The CDR3 has 15 residues.

Only one count was recorded for this clone. This chain uses TRBV2 with TRBJ2-1; 9 nucleotides line up with TRBD2. The CDR3 is 18 amino acids. V gave up 7 bases and J gave up 6 bases; unmatched junction bases: 19. CDR1 and CDR2 (germline): SNHLY, FYNNEI. The CDR3 region is CASMGTAGGTPSVNEQFF. The CDR3 DNA follows: TGTGCCAGCATGGGGACAGCGGGGGGTACCCCGAGCGTCAATGAGCAGTTCTTC. The entire variable domain, with the rest obtained from reference TRBV2 and TRBJ2-1, is as follows: EPEVTQTPSHQVTQMGQEVILRCVPISNHLYFYWYRQILGQKVEFLVSFYNNEISEKSEIFDDQFSVERPDGSNFTLKIRSTKLEDSAMYFCASMGTAGGTPSVNEQFFGPGTRLTVL.

V and J are TRBV11-3 and TRBJ2-7; possible D gene TRBD1, 5 bases. The CDR3 has 12 residues. CDR1 is SGHNT, CDR2 YENEEA, per germline. Trimming took 3 bases from V and 5 from J, leaving 8 bases between them. CDR3 DNA: TGTGCCAGCAGCTTTAAGGGGAACGAGCAGTACTTC. Amino acid sequence: CASSFKGNEQYF.

The chain has TRBV28 and TRBJ1-2; 7 nucleotides line up with TRBD1. Per the germline V gene, CDR1 is MDHEN and CDR2 is SYDVKM. The CDR3 covers 17 residues. J gave up 2 bases and V 4 bases, and 13 bases lay outside the gene matches. CDR3 bases: TGTGCCAGCAGTTCGGCGGTGGAGGGACAGCGAAACTATGGCTACACCTTC. Translated, it gives CASSSAVEGQRNYGYTF.